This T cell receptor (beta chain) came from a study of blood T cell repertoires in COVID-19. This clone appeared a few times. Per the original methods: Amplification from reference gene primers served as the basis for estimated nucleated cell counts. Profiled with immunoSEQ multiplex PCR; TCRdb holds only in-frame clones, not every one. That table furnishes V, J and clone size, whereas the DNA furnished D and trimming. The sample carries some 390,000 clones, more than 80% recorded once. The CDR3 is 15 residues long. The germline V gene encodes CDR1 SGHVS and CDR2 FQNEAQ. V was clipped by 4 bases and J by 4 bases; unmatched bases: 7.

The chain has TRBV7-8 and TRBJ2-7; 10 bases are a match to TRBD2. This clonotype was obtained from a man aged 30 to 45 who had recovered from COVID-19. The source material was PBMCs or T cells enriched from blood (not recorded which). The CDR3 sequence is CASSSLSSGRYEQYF. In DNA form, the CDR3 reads TGTGCCAGCAGCTCTCTCTCTAGCGGGAGATACGAGCAGTACTTC.